This TCR beta chain is from a study of T cell changes during pregnancy in multiple sclerosis. Profiled with immunoSEQ multiplex PCR; TCRdb holds only in-frame clones, not every one. The sample holds tens of thousands of clones; approximately 92% are singletons and the top ten take approximately 2.2%. The sequencing here drew on peripheral blood, taken before pregnancy. This clonotype was obtained from a female donor with multiple sclerosis, enrolled in a pregnancy study.

The CDR3 sequence: CASSWGTSTDTQYF. The CDR3 region has the DNA TGTGCCAGCAGCTGGGGGACTAGCACAGATACGCAGTATTTT. The V call is TRBV5-4, the J call TRBJ2-3, with D possibly matching TRBD2 (6 bases). Deletions cut 3 bases from V and 0 bases from J, with 8 bases between. CDR3 size: 14 residues. Germline V lookup: CDR1 SGHNT, CDR2 YYREEE (reference sequence).